These 29 T cell receptor beta chains share one sample of origin, sequenced in a study of cytomegalovirus exposure and HLA in healthy donors. The PCR employed 60 Vbeta primers together with 13 Jbeta primers. Sequencing was performed with immunoSEQ multiplex PCR; in TCRdb, only in-frame clones are kept and a portion is missing. Of 100,000 to 150,000 clones in the sample, 77% are singletons; the top ten hold roughly 3.9%. The sample was PBMCs. The receptors here all came from a male donor in good health and CMV-seropositive.

This clone was counted only a few times. The rearrangement links TRBV25-1 to TRBJ2-6; unclear D gene. CDR3 length: 13 amino acids. Germline CDR1 and CDR2: MGHDK and SYGVNS. Trimming took 6 bases from V and 1 from J, leaving 4 bases between them. The CDR3 DNA reads TGTGCCAGCAGGGAGTCTGGGGCCAACGTCCTGACTTTC. It specifies CASRESGANVLTF.

The chain links TRBV5-1 to TRBJ2-1, with 12 bases lining up with TRBD2. The CDR3 extends over 18 amino acids. Unmatched junction bases numbered 10, after V lost 0 bases and J lost 6 bases. Germline CDR1 reads SGHRS; CDR2 reads YFSETQ. Here the CDR3 reads CASSLAWSRTSGANEQFF. DNA for the CDR3: TGCGCCAGCAGCTTGGCGTGGTCCAGGACTAGCGGGGCCAATGAGCAGTTCTTC.

The chain recombines TRBV6-5 with TRBJ2-1; D is unclear. CDR3 length: 15 amino acids. Germline CDR1 MNHEY, CDR2 SVGAGI. V dropped 7 bases and J dropped 0 bases, with 13 bases sitting between them. CDR3 coding DNA: TGTGCCAGCACTATCGTAGCCAGCTCCTACAATGAGCAGTTCTTC. Translated, it gives CASTIVASSYNEQFF.

The genes are TRBV19 and TRBJ1-5; D remains ambiguous. The ends were cut back, 4 bases at V and 8 bases at J, with 18 bases in the middle. The V gene's germline CDR1 is LNHDA and CDR2 SQIVND (reference sequence). This CDR3 is built from 15 residues. In DNA, the CDR3 is TGTGCCAGTAGTAGAGGGATCTCGAATCAGAAGCCCCAGCATTTT. The encoded protein is CASSRGISNQKPQHF.

CDR3 loop: CASSPSRDSIEKLFF. Here the CDR3 DNA reads TGTGCCAGCTCACCCTCCAGGGATTCGATCGAAAAACTGTTTTTT. The V gene is TRBV18, the J gene TRBJ1-4; perhaps TRBD1 as D (5 bases). The germline V and J ends were trimmed by 3 bases and 8 bases, with 16 bases remaining between them. Per the germline V gene, CDR1 is KGHSH and CDR2 is LQKENI. CDR3 length equals 15 residues.

This clone was found a few times. CDR3 in amino acids: CATSRGQGLGYTF. CDR3 bases: TGTGCCACCAGCAGGGGACAGGGCCTTGGCTACACCTTC. V is TRBV15 and J is TRBJ1-2; TRBD1 aligns across 9 bases. From germline, CDR1 is LNHNV and CDR2 YYDKDF (reference sequence). The CDR3 loop spans 13 amino acids. V gave up 3 bases and J gave up 7 bases; unmatched junction bases: 3.

This clone was counted once. The rearrangement joins TRBV5-4 to TRBJ2-7; TRBD1 agrees at 8 bases. The CDR3 totals 13 residues. Trimming cost V 4 bases and J 2 bases; bases outside gene matches: 2. From germline, CDR1 is SGHNT and CDR2 YYREEE (reference sequence). CDR3 bases: TGTGCCAGCAGCCCACAGGGGGCCTACGAGCAGTACTTC. It specifies CASSPQGAYEQYF.

The rearrangement links TRBV7-9 to TRBJ1-5; 12 nucleotides match TRBD1. V shed 5 bases and J 6 bases; nucleotides not matched to a gene: 5. The length of the CDR3 is 15 residues. Germline-derived CDR1 and CDR2 are SEHNR and FQNEAQ (reference sequence). This chain's CDR3 is CASSPGTGGAQPQHF. The CDR3, as DNA: TGTGCCAGCAGCCCCGGGACAGGGGGCGCTCAGCCCCAGCATTTT.

This clone has just one count. This sequence joins TRBV10-3 and TRBJ2-7, with TRBD2 identical over 10 bases. CDR3 size: 15 residues. With 7 bases clipped from V and 1 base from J, the junction kept 7 bases outside the gene matches. Per germline, CDR1 ENHRY and CDR2 SYGVKD. Here the CDR3 DNA reads TGTGCCATCACCGTCCTACTAGCGGGGTCCTACGAGCAGTACTTC. It yields the protein CAITVLLAGSYEQYF.

The chain recombines TRBV15 with TRBJ2-2; TRBD1 agrees at 11 bases. The CDR3 spans 15 residues. Germline V gene lookup returns CDR1 LNHNV and CDR2 YYDKDF (reference sequence). Trimming took 3 bases from V and 3 from J; bases not matched to a gene: 0. DNA of the CDR3: TGTGCCACCAGCAGGGGACAGGGGGACACCGGGGAGCTGTTTTTT. It specifies CATSRGQGDTGELFF.

A few counts support this clone. The V gene is TRBV28, the J gene TRBJ1-4; 11 bases map to TRBD1. The V gene end was trimmed by 6 bases and the J gene end by 9 bases; junction bases not matched to a gene: 9. The CDR3 sequence is 15 residues long. CDR1 and CDR2 (germline): MDHEN, SYDVKM. The CDR3 bases are TGTGCCAGCAGCCACGGGGGGACAGGGGGGAAAAAACTGTTTTTT. Its protein is CASSHGGTGGKKLFF.

V and J are TRBV28 and TRBJ1-2; 7 bases fit TRBD1. CDR1 and CDR2 from the germline V gene are MDHEN and SYDVKM. The CDR3 is made up of 14 amino acids. J lost 4 bases, V lost 8 bases, and 10 bases had no gene match. CDR3 protein: CASWTGQKTYGYTF. The CDR3 bases are TGTGCCAGCTGGACAGGCCAGAAAACCTATGGCTACACCTTC.

The chain combines TRBV6-1 with TRBJ1-1; D is undetermined. The CDR3 has 15 amino acids. Per germline, CDR1 MNHNS and CDR2 SASEGT. Deletions cut 1 base from V and 1 base from J, with 10 bases between. The CDR3 loop is CASSEENRGNTEAFF. The DNA for the CDR3 is TGTGCCAGCAGTGAAGAGAACCGGGGGAACACTGAAGCTTTCTTT.

The genes are TRBV18 and TRBJ1-1; tentatively, D is TRBD1 (5 bases). V was clipped by 2 bases and J by 4 bases, with 14 bases between them. CDR3 length equals 15 residues. The germline gives CDR1 KGHSH, CDR2 LQKENI. CDR3 DNA: TGTGCCAGCTCACCAAGGACCCTCGGGGGCACTGAAGCTTTCTTT. Amino acids: CASSPRTLGGTEAFF.

This chain joins TRBV5-6 and TRBJ2-6, with a possible D match to TRBD2 (6 bases). The CDR3 runs to 15 residues. Germline CDR1 is SGHDT and CDR2 is YYEEEE. V was trimmed by 5 bases and J by 1 base, leaving 10 bases between them. The CDR3 sequence is CASRPGVSGANVLTF. The CDR3 coding sequence is TGTGCCAGCAGGCCGGGGGTGTCTGGGGCCAACGTCCTGACTTTC. The whole variable domain, filled in from reference TRBV5-6 and TRBJ2-6, reads DAGVTQSPTHLIKTRGQQVTLRCSPKSGHDTVSWYQQALGQGPQFIFQYYEEEERQRGNFPDRFSGHQFPNYSSELNVNALLLGDSALYLCASRPGVSGANVLTFGAGSRLTVL.

This clone was seen a few times. CDR3 coding DNA: TGCGCCAGCAGCTTCATCGGGGGGAACACCGGGGAGCTGTTTTTT. Its protein product is CASSFIGGNTGELFF. The rearrangement uses TRBV5-1 and TRBJ2-2; the D gene is possibly TRBD2 (6 bases). V shed 2 bases and J shed 1 base, with 9 bases lying between them. The CDR3 has 15 residues. Germline V CDR1 and CDR2: SGHRS, YFSETQ.

This chain connects TRBV7-8 to TRBJ2-5, with 9 positions matching TRBD2. The J call may be wrong; the DNA end is better matched by TRBJ2-7. Per germline, CDR1 SGHVS and CDR2 FQNEAQ. The CDR3 sequence is 16 residues long. The CDR3 is CASSNLGGGETYEQYF. The CDR3 DNA is TGTGCCAGCAGCAACCTTGGCGGGGGGGAGACCTACGAGCAGTACTTC.

The table lists this clone with a few counts. Written as DNA, the CDR3 is TGTGCCAGTACCCCCAGGCGGGACAGGGCTTACAATGAGCAGTTCTTC. This gives the protein CASTPRRDRAYNEQFF. The J gene is TRBJ2-1, the V gene TRBV19, with TRBD1 matching over 9 bases. Trimming at V came to 7 bases and at J to 4 bases, leaving 11 bases not matched to a gene. The CDR3 is made up of 16 amino acids. From germline, CDR1 is LNHDA and CDR2 SQIVND (reference sequence). The full variable domain, completed using reference TRBV19 and TRBJ2-1, is DGGITQSPKYLFRKEGQNVTLSCEQNLNHDAMYWYRQDPGQGLRLIYYSQIVNDFQKGDIAEGYSVSREKKESFPLTVTSAQKNPTAFYLCASTPRRDRAYNEQFFGPGTRLTVL.

This clone was detected a few times. The chain uses TRBV19 and TRBJ1-2; 8 bases are shared with TRBD1. Per germline, CDR1 LNHDA and CDR2 SQIVND (reference sequence). The CDR3 sequence is 13 residues long. V was pared by 4 bases and J by 8 bases, with 6 bases of the junction left unmatched. The CDR3, as DNA: TGTGCCAGTAGTACGACAGGGGTCGGCGGCTACACCTTC. Encoded protein: CASSTTGVGGYTF. Full variable domain (remainder filled in from reference TRBV19 and TRBJ1-2): DGGITQSPKYLFRKEGQNVTLSCEQNLNHDAMYWYRQDPGQGLRLIYYSQIVNDFQKGDIAEGYSVSREKKESFPLTVTSAQKNPTAFYLCASSTTGVGGYTFGSGTRLTVV.

This CDR3 is CASYWGQDTEAFF. DNA for the CDR3: TGTGCCAGCTACTGGGGGCAGGACACTGAAGCTTTCTTT. V gene TRBV2 combines with J gene TRBJ1-1; the D gene is possibly TRBD1 (6 bases). Trimming removed 8 bases from V and 3 bases from J, with 13 bases in between. This CDR3 spans 13 amino acids. The germline gives CDR1 SNHLY, CDR2 FYNNEI.

This rearrangement joins TRBV4-1 to TRBJ2-1; 8 bases agree with TRBD2. V lost 7 bases and J lost 1; bases outside the gene matches: 6. The CDR3 runs to 15 residues. Looked up from germline, CDR1 is MGHRA and CDR2 is YSYEKL. As DNA, the CDR3 is TGCGCCAGCAACCTAGCGGGTTTATCCTACAATGAGCAGTTCTTC. The encoded protein is CASNLAGLSYNEQFF.

The V and J genes are TRBV7-9 and TRBJ2-3; TRBD1 matches 7 bases. The CDR3 sequence is 15 residues long. Germline CDR1 is SEHNR and CDR2 is FQNEAQ (reference sequence). V dropped 5 bases and J dropped 0; count of bases not matched to a gene: 5. The CDR3: CASSIGTASTDTQYF. In nucleotides, the CDR3 is TGTGCCAGCAGCATCGGGACAGCTAGCACAGATACGCAGTATTTT. The full variable domain, rest sourced from reference TRBV7-9 and TRBJ2-3, is DTGVSQNPRHKITKRGQNVTFRCDPISEHNRLYWYRQTLGQGPEFLTYFQNEAQLEKSRLLSDRFSAERPKGSFSTLEIQRTEQGDSAMYLCASSIGTASTDTQYFGPGTRLTVL.

The chain links TRBV7-9 to TRBJ2-1; weak D call: TRBD1 (5 bases). V was cut by 0 bases and J by 6 bases, with 15 bases left in between. The CDR3 runs to 16 residues. In germline, CDR1 is SEHNR, CDR2 FQNEAQ (reference sequence). CDR3 amino acids: CASSLAERQKGNEQFF. CDR3 DNA sequence: TGTGCCAGCAGCTTAGCGGAGAGACAGAAAGGCAATGAGCAGTTCTTC.

This chain connects TRBV6-1 to TRBJ2-5, with D possibly TRBD2 on 5 matching bases. V was cut by 4 bases and J by 0 bases, with 21 bases left in between. The CDR3 is 18 amino acids. CDR1 and CDR2 (germline): MNHNS, SASEGT. This chain's CDR3 is CASSALIPPSSYQETQYF. DNA of the CDR3: TGTGCCAGCAGTGCTCTCATACCCCCTAGCAGCTACCAAGAGACCCAGTACTTC.

The rearrangement uses TRBV2 and TRBJ1-6; TRBD1 is a possible D gene (6 bases). This CDR3 is built from 12 residues. In germline, CDR1 is SNHLY, CDR2 FYNNEI. Trimming removed 10 bases from V and 10 bases from J, with 14 bases in between. The CDR3 nucleotides are TGTGCCACCAAGGGGGATCGGTCACCCCTCCACTTT. Protein sequence: CATKGDRSPLHF.

The chain employs TRBV29-1 and TRBJ1-1; 7 bases are shared with TRBD1. Germline trimming cut 6 bases from V and 0 bases from J; bases unmatched to any gene: 7. This CDR3 region has 14 residues. CDR1 and CDR2 from the germline V gene are SQVTM and ANQGSEA. The CDR3 is CSVAVRGLNTEAFF. The CDR3 DNA reads TGCAGCGTGGCAGTAAGGGGGCTGAACACTGAAGCTTTCTTT.

In regard to this clone: This same CDR3 is encoded by further DNA sequences in the sample. V gene TRBV28 combines with J gene TRBJ1-2, with 7 bases that match TRBD1. Losses at the gene ends were 6 bases for V and 3 bases for J; bases not matched to a gene: 4. The CDR3 loop spans 13 amino acids. Germline assignment: CDR1 MDHEN and CDR2 SYDVKM. The CDR3 reads CASSRTGDYGYTF. The CDR3 bases are TGTGCCAGCAGCCGGACAGGCGACTATGGCTACACCTTC.

This sequence joins TRBV2 and TRBJ1-2; 8 bases match TRBD1. Germline V lookup: CDR1 SNHLY, CDR2 FYNNEI. This CDR3 region has 13 residues. Unmatched junction bases numbered 5, after V lost 7 bases and J lost 4 bases. CDR3 bases: TGTGCCAGCACTACGGACAGGGCCTATGGCTACACCTTC. It encodes CASTTDRAYGYTF.

The rearrangement uses TRBV18 and TRBJ1-5; 8 nucleotides align to TRBD1. CDR3 length: 14 residues. J was trimmed by 6 bases and V by 4 bases; bases with no gene match: 5. Looked up from germline, CDR1 is KGHSH and CDR2 is LQKENI. The CDR3: CASSLQDRVQPQHF. The CDR3 DNA follows: TGTGCCAGCTCACTCCAGGACAGGGTTCAGCCCCAGCATTTT.